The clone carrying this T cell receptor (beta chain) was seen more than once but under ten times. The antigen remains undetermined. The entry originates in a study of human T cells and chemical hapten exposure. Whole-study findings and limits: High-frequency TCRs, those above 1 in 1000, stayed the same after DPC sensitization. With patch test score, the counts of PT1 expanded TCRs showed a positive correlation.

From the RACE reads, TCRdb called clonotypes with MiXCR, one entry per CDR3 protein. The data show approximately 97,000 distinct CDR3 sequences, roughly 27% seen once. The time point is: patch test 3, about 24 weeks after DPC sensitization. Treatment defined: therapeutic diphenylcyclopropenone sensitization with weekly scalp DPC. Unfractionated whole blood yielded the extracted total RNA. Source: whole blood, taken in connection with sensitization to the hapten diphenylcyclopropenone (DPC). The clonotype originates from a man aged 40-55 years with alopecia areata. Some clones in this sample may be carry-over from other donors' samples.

This CDR3 is CASSQDRQSYGYTF. The DNA for the CDR3 is TGTGCCAGCAGCCAAGATCGACAGAGCTATGGCTACACCTTC. The chain links TRBV3-1 to TRBJ1-2; D possibly corresponds to TRBD1 (5 bases). This CDR3 is built from 14 residues. The V and J ends lost 0 bases and 4 bases respectively, with 9 bases between them. The germline gives CDR1 LGHDT, CDR2 YNNKEL (reference sequence). The full variable domain, with the rest looked up from reference TRBV3-1 and TRBJ1-2, is DTAVSQTPKYLVTQMGNDKSIKCEQNLGHDTMYWYKQDSKKFLKIMFSYNNKELIINETVPNRFSPKSPDKAHLNLHINSLELGDSAVYFCASSQDRQSYGYTFGSGTRLTVV.